The rows below give T cell receptor beta chains drawn from one sample of a study of identical twins. One entry per CDR3 protein results from TCRdb running MiXCR on the 5' RACE reads. This sample has under 300,000 distinct CDR3 sequences, with 6.5% found just once. These data were likewise used in another study, on T cells expressing NK-cell markers.

Sequences were obtained from CD8+ T cells sorted from blood. Source of these receptors: a woman aged 18-29 years in good health. The CDR3 runs from the conserved cysteine through the conserved F or W. A D gene is named only where the DNA matches it firmly. Clone sizes are given selectively: once, few, many, or a class where the clone is expanded.

cdr3_length: 12; clone_size: many; d_call: -; v_call: TRBV12-3/TRBV12-4; j_call: TRBJ2-7; cdr3_aa: CASSLDVYEQYF; cdr3_nt: TGTGCCAGCAGTTTAGACGTCTACGAGCAGTACTTC
cdr3_length: 15; clone_size: few; d_call: TRBD1; v_call: TRBV11-3; j_call: TRBJ2-7; cdr3_aa: CASSKTQGAPYEQYF; cdr3_nt: TGTGCCAGCAGCAAAACCCAGGGGGCCCCCTACGAGCAGTACTTC
cdr3_length: 13; clone_size: few; d_call: -; v_call: TRBV18; j_call: TRBJ2-7; cdr3_aa: CASSPVPSYEQYF; cdr3_nt: TGTGCCAGCTCACCAGTCCCCTCCTACGAGCAGTACTTC
cdr3_length: 14; clone_size: few; d_call: -; v_call: TRBV3-1; j_call: TRBJ1-5; cdr3_aa: CASSQGAENQPQHF; cdr3_nt: TGTGCCAGCAGCCAAGGCGCGGAAAATCAGCCCCAGCATTTT
cdr3_length: 13; clone_size: many; d_call: -; v_call: TRBV2; j_call: TRBJ1-5; cdr3_aa: CASSRGGNQPQHF; cdr3_nt: TGTGCCAGCAGTCGGGGAGGGAATCAGCCCCAGCATTTT
cdr3_length: 13; clone_size: -; d_call: -; v_call: TRBV15; j_call: TRBJ1-1; cdr3_aa: CATSRVAGSEAFF; cdr3_nt: TGTGCCACCAGCAGAGTGGCGGGGAGTGAAGCTTTCTTT
cdr3_length: 16; clone_size: few; d_call: -; v_call: TRBV27; j_call: TRBJ2-6; cdr3_aa: CASSNSPGAGANVLTF; cdr3_nt: TGTGCCAGCAGCAATTCGCCCGGGGCTGGGGCCAACGTCCTGACTTTC
cdr3_length: 16; clone_size: many; d_call: TRBD1; v_call: TRBV7-8; j_call: TRBJ2-1; cdr3_aa: CASSSSGGRGNNEQFF; cdr3_nt: TGTGCCAGCAGCTCCTCTGGCGGCAGGGGGAACAATGAGCAGTTCTTC
cdr3_length: 13; clone_size: many; d_call: -; v_call: TRBV9; j_call: TRBJ2-1; cdr3_aa: CASSDRFSNEQFF; cdr3_nt: TGTGCCAGCAGCGACAGGTTTTCAAATGAGCAGTTCTTC
cdr3_length: 12; clone_size: -; d_call: -; v_call: TRBV12-3/TRBV12-4; j_call: TRBJ2-7; cdr3_aa: CASSSGILEQYF; cdr3_nt: TGTGCCAGCAGTTCCGGAATCCTCGAGCAGTACTTC
cdr3_length: 16; clone_size: few; d_call: -; v_call: TRBV7-7; j_call: TRBJ2-2; cdr3_aa: CASSPVLPGGPGELFF; cdr3_nt: TGTGCCAGCAGCCCCGTACTCCCCGGGGGTCCCGGGGAGCTGTTTTTT
cdr3_length: 14; clone_size: -; d_call: -; v_call: TRBV9; j_call: TRBJ2-7; cdr3_aa: CASSVGAPVEEQYF; cdr3_nt: TGTGCCAGCAGCGTAGGGGCGCCGGTGGAAGAGCAGTACTTC
cdr3_length: 15; clone_size: -; d_call: TRBD2; v_call: TRBV20-1; j_call: TRBJ2-1; cdr3_aa: CSAPTALAGYNEQFF; cdr3_nt: TGCAGTGCTCCTACTGCGCTAGCGGGGTACAATGAGCAGTTCTTC